This record covers a single T cell receptor (beta chain). Using unique molecular identifiers, the investigators prepared the TCRbeta library. TCRdb ran MiXCR on the PCR reads and lists one entry per CDR3 protein. This sample has about 600,000 distinct CDR3 sequences, with 10% to 15% found just once. The data stem from a study of T-cell reconstitution after alpha-beta-depleted transplantation in children. Germline lookup yields CDR1 ENHRY and CDR2 SYGVKD. The V end lost 3 bases, the J end lost 1 base, and 12 bases lay between the germline ends. The CDR3 extends over 16 amino acids. This rearrangement joins TRBV10-3 to TRBJ2-2; a possible D gene is TRBD2 (5 bases). The sample in question was PBMCs, mostly from graft donor cells, obtained 360 days after TCRalphabeta/CD19-depleted stem cell transplant. The source is a male patient younger than 18 who had a stem cell transplant for acute myeloid leukemia, so the T cells may come from the graft donor. CDR3 nucleotides: TGTGCCATCAGTGACGTCGGGGTAGTGAACACCGGGGAGCTGTTTTTT. This encodes CAISDVGVVNTGELFF.